The 28 T cell receptor beta chains below come from one sample, sequenced in a study of blood T cell repertoires in COVID-19. Sequencing was performed with immunoSEQ multiplex PCR; in TCRdb, only in-frame clones are kept and a portion is missing. The repertoire includes some 300,000 clones, around nine tenths of them detected once, and approximately 9.8% sits in the top ten. The sample consisted of PBMCs or T cells enriched from blood (not recorded which). The receptors derive from a woman aged 40 to 49 who had recovered from COVID-19.

The chain uses TRBV6-5 and TRBJ2-1; 8 nucleotides agree with TRBD2. CDR1 MNHEY and CDR2 SVGAGI come from the germline V gene. V gave up 6 bases and J gave up 5 bases; unmatched junction bases: 9. The CDR3 sequence is 15 residues long. The CDR3 region has the DNA TGTGCCAGCAGGACGGGGGGGATGGGGGACAATGAGCAGTTCTTC. Protein sequence: CASRTGGMGDNEQFF.

CDR3 bases: TGTGCCAGCAGCTTGGACAGGGATACGTACTTC. Its translation: CASSLDRDTYF. The genes are TRBV11-3 and TRBJ2-7, with TRBD1 identical over 8 bases. Trimming cost V 3 bases and J 12 bases; bases outside gene matches: 4. The length of the CDR3 is 11 residues. Germline V gene sequence: CDR1 SGHNT, CDR2 YENEEA.

J is TRBJ1-1 and V is TRBV30; D is uncertain. This CDR3 is built from 13 residues. V was shortened by 0 bases and J by 1 base, with 6 bases between the two germline ends. The germline gives CDR1 GTSNPN, CDR2 SVGIG (reference sequence). The CDR3 loop reads CAWSVRGNTEAFF. In DNA form, the CDR3 reads TGTGCCTGGAGTGTACGGGGGAACACTGAAGCTTTCTTT.

This chain uses TRBV7-9 with TRBJ2-1; 9 bases fit TRBD2. This CDR3 has 18 residues. In germline, CDR1 is SEHNR, CDR2 FQNEAQ (reference sequence). The J segment lost 2 bases and the V segment lost 5 bases, leaving 13 bases of the junction unmatched. CDR3 sequence: CASSPGEVGLAPYNEQFF. CDR3 DNA sequence: TGTGCCAGCAGCCCAGGAGAAGTCGGACTAGCGCCCTACAATGAGCAGTTCTTC.

This clone was seen a single time. The V call is TRBV29-1, the J call TRBJ2-1; 7 nucleotides align to TRBD2. The CDR3 runs 14 residues. After removal of 5 bases from V and 8 bases from J, the junction contained 12 bases not matched to a gene. Germline CDR1 and CDR2: SQVTM and ANQGSEA. CDR3 nucleotides: TGCAGCGTTCTATCGGCGGGAGTATTTTATGAGCAGTTCTTC. Amino acids: CSVLSAGVFYEQFF.

As to this clone: The junction does not match germline at one end; this may be a read error. This chain uses TRBV2 with TRBJ1-6; D unresolved. This CDR3 is built from 11 residues. CDR1 is SNHLY and CDR2 is FYNNEI in the germline V gene. DNA of the CDR3: TGTGCCAGCAGCGAAGCGTCGGCCCTCCACTTT. Translating gives CASSEASALHF.

V and J are TRBV3-1 (or the pseudogene TRBV3-2) and TRBJ2-6; TRBD1 agrees at 7 bases. Per germline, CDR1 LGHDT and CDR2 YNNKEL (reference sequence). This CDR3 has 16 residues. The V segment lost 4 bases and the J segment 1 base; nucleotides outside the gene matches: 4. The CDR3 DNA follows: TGTGCCAGCAGCCGAGACAGGGTTTCTGGGGCCAACGTCCTGACTTTC. Translating it yields CASSRDRVSGANVLTF.

The CDR3 sequence is CASSPLSGGVDTQYF. In DNA, the CDR3 is TGTGCCAGCAGTCCCCTCAGCGGGGGGGTAGATACGCAGTATTTT. The chain links TRBV6-2 or TRBV6-3 to TRBJ2-3, with 10 bases matching TRBD2. Germline CDR1 and CDR2: MNHEY and SVGEGT. CDR3 size: 15 residues. The V segment lost 5 bases and the J segment 5 bases; nucleotides outside the gene matches: 7.

The chain combines TRBV9 with TRBJ2-5; 12 bases agree with TRBD1. The CDR3 is made up of 20 amino acids. The germline V gene encodes CDR1 SGDLS and CDR2 YYNGEE. The J segment lost 1 base and the V segment lost 1 base, leaving 14 bases of the junction unmatched. This CDR3 is CASSVYYRGTGGFRQETQYF. The CDR3 DNA reads as TGTGCCAGCAGCGTATACTATAGAGGGACAGGGGGCTTTCGCCAAGAGACCCAGTACTTC.

V is TRBV29-1 and J is TRBJ2-5, with 12 bases fitting TRBD2. The V gene end was trimmed by 2 bases and the J gene end by 1 base; junction bases not matched to a gene: 5. The CDR3 spans 16 residues. The germline V gene has CDR1 SQVTM and CDR2 ANQGSEA. CDR3 protein: CSVETSGGIVQETQYF. The CDR3 bases are TGCAGCGTTGAAACTAGCGGGGGGATCGTCCAAGAGACCCAGTACTTC. Supplemented by reference TRBV29-1 and TRBJ2-5, the full variable domain reads SAVISQKPSRDICQRGTSLTIQCQVDSQVTMMFWYRQQPGQSLTLIATANQGSEATYESGFVIDKFPISRPNLTFSTLTVSNMSPEDSSIYLCSVETSGGIVQETQYFGPGTRLLVL.

The V call is TRBV28, the J call TRBJ2-7; 10 bases are shared with TRBD2. CDR1 is MDHEN and CDR2 is SYDVKM in the germline V gene. V lost 7 bases and J lost 2; bases outside the gene matches: 8. The CDR3 sequence is 15 residues long. CDR3 amino acids: CASNLSGRVPYEQYF. DNA of the CDR3: TGTGCCAGCAACCTGAGCGGGAGGGTCCCCTACGAGCAGTACTTC.

Of note for this clone: At one end, the junction sequence differs from germline, possibly due to a read error. V and J are TRBV12-3 or TRBV12-4 and TRBJ1-2; the match to TRBD1 covers 7 bases. The CDR3 loop spans 12 amino acids. The CDR3 coding sequence is TGTGCCAGCAGCTTAGGGGGCCCTGGCTACACCTTC. Its protein is CASSLGGPGYTF.

V is TRBV9 and J is TRBJ2-3; 13 nucleotides line up with TRBD2. The CDR3 extends over 16 amino acids. Losses at the gene ends were 3 bases for V and 6 bases for J; bases not matched to a gene: 7. Per the germline V gene, CDR1 is SGDLS and CDR2 is YYNGEE. The CDR3 is CASSGGLAGVGDTQYF. As DNA, the CDR3 is TGTGCCAGCAGCGGAGGACTAGCGGGGGTAGGTGATACGCAGTATTTT.

This rearrangement joins TRBV10-3 to TRBJ1-2; no definite D call. Germline V lookup: CDR1 ENHRY, CDR2 SYGVKD. Trimming took off 3 bases at V and 1 base at J, with 9 bases between the two ends. The CDR3 totals 14 residues. The CDR3 sequence: CAISDRGVNYGYTF. The CDR3 nucleotides are TGTGCCATCAGTGACCGAGGTGTTAACTATGGCTACACCTTC.

The V and J genes are TRBV2 and TRBJ2-1; 10 bases fit TRBD2. Unmatched junction bases numbered 8, after V lost 6 bases and J lost 9 bases. Per germline, CDR1 SNHLY and CDR2 FYNNEI. This CDR3 is 14 amino acids long. DNA of the CDR3: TGTGCCAGCAGGGAGCGGGAGGGCCTTATTGAGCAGTTCTTC. It is translated as CASREREGLIEQFF.

This rearrangement joins TRBV7-9 to TRBJ1-6; D possibly corresponds to TRBD1 (6 bases). V was shortened by 5 bases and J by 7 bases, with 12 bases between the two germline ends. Looked up from germline, CDR1 is SEHNR and CDR2 is FQNEAQ (reference sequence). This CDR3 has 14 residues. The CDR3 coding sequence is TGTGCCAGCAGCGTGCGGCAGGGGAATTCACCCCTCCACTTT. Encoded protein: CASSVRQGNSPLHF.

V gene TRBV5-6 combines with J gene TRBJ2-5, with 7 bases that match TRBD2. The CDR3 covers 14 residues. After removal of 4 bases from V and 2 bases from J, the junction contained 5 bases not matched to a gene. Germline lookup yields CDR1 SGHDT and CDR2 YYEEEE. In DNA, the CDR3 is TGTGCCAGCAGCCTAACTAGCGTTCAAGAGACCCAGTACTTC. Encoded protein: CASSLTSVQETQYF.

The chain has TRBV9 and TRBJ2-2; 13 positions match TRBD2. Germline V CDR1 and CDR2: SGDLS, YYNGEE. Trimming took 6 bases from V and 5 from J; bases not matched to a gene: 16. This CDR3 has 19 amino acids. CDR3 nucleotide sequence: TGTGCCAGCACCGCACCCACTAGCGGGGGGGCGGATGAGACCGGGGAGCTGTTTTTT. Translating it yields CASTAPTSGGADETGELFF. The whole variable domain, remainder taken from reference TRBV9 and TRBJ2-2, is DSGVTQTPKHLITATGQRVTLRCSPRSGDLSVYWYQQSLDQGLQFLIQYYNGEERAKGNILERFSAQQFPDLHSELNLSSLELGDSALYFCASTAPTSGGADETGELFFGEGSRLTVL.

As for this clone: The same CDR3 is also encoded by other DNA sequences in this sample. The gene calls are TRBV12-3 or TRBV12-4 and TRBJ1-1; D is unclear. V lost 7 bases to trimming and J lost 3 bases, with 6 bases between them. CDR3 length: 11 amino acids. CDR3 sequence (DNA): TGTGCCAGCACCCTATACACTGAAGCTTTCTTT. It specifies CASTLYTEAFF.

The DNA for the CDR3 is TGTGCCAGCAGTTACCTGCAGACTTCACTATACGAGCAGTACTTC. Its protein product is CASSYLQTSLYEQYF. This chain joins TRBV6-2 or TRBV6-3 and TRBJ2-7; D gene uncertain. CDR3 length: 15 amino acids. V was clipped by 2 bases and J by 4 bases, with 15 bases between them. In germline, CDR1 is MNHEY, CDR2 SVGEGT.

The chain is built from TRBV12-3 or TRBV12-4 and TRBJ1-2; D gene uncertain. The CDR3 loop spans 12 amino acids. V was clipped by 7 bases and J by 1 base, with 7 bases between them. In DNA form, the CDR3 reads TGTGCCAGCATAGACTTTAACTATGGCTACACCTTC. It is translated as CASIDFNYGYTF.

The chain is built from TRBV7-2 and TRBJ1-2; D is uncertain. The CDR3 length is 14 residues. Germline loops: CDR1 SGHTA, CDR2 FQGNSA. V gave up 5 bases and J gave up 4 bases, with 14 bases separating them. CDR3 in amino acids: CASSPAPGVYGYTF. For the CDR3, the DNA is TGTGCCAGCAGCCCGGCCCCGGGAGTCTATGGCTACACCTTC.

Of note for this clone: This CDR3 is also generated by other DNA sequences in the sample. V and J are TRBV3-1 (or the pseudogene TRBV3-2) and TRBJ1-1; no clear D gene. The V gene's germline CDR1 is LGHDT and CDR2 YNNKEL (reference sequence). The CDR3 consists of 13 residues. V was clipped by 1 base and J by 5 bases, with 8 bases between them. Written as DNA, the CDR3 is TGTGCCAGCAGCCAAGTGAGAGGGACTGAAGCTTTCTTT. Translation gives CASSQVRGTEAFF.

In this sample, this clone turned up a few times. This chain uses TRBV9 with TRBJ2-1, with 8 positions matching TRBD2. The germline V gene has CDR1 SGDLS and CDR2 YYNGEE. The CDR3 runs to 17 residues. The trim removed 4 bases at V and 0 bases at J, leaving 9 bases unmatched. The CDR3 loop reads CASSHGRAGSSYNEQFF. In DNA form, the CDR3 reads TGTGCCAGCAGCCACGGGAGGGCGGGAAGCTCCTACAATGAGCAGTTCTTC.

The genes are TRBV28 and TRBJ2-2, with D perhaps TRBD2 (5 bases). The CDR3 sequence is 14 residues long. Trimming shortened V by 2 bases and J by 4 bases, and 8 bases separated the two germline ends. CDR1 and CDR2 (germline): MDHEN, SYDVKM. CDR3 sequence: CASSLTTSTGELFF. In DNA form, the CDR3 reads TGTGCCAGCAGTTTAACAACTAGCACCGGGGAGCTGTTTTTT.

The CDR3 DNA reads as TGTGCCAGCAGCCAGACTAGCGGGGATACGAACACCGGGGAGCTGTTTTTT. Its translation: CASSQTSGDTNTGELFF. The rearrangement uses TRBV3-1 (or the pseudogene TRBV3-2) and TRBJ2-2; 11 nucleotides agree with TRBD2. Germline CDR1 and CDR2: LGHDT and YNNKEL (reference sequence). This CDR3 comprises 17 residues. The trim removed 3 bases at V and 0 bases at J, leaving 3 bases unmatched.

The rearrangement uses TRBV6-2 or TRBV6-3 and TRBJ2-7; TRBD1 matches at 10 bases. From germline, CDR1 is MNHEY and CDR2 SVGEGT. With V trimmed by 2 bases and J by 4 bases, 8 bases remained unmatched. This CDR3 spans 16 amino acids. CDR3 DNA sequence: TGTGCCAGCAGTTACCCTGAGACAGGGGGCGGATACGAGCAGTACTTC. Its protein product is CASSYPETGGGYEQYF.

The gene calls are TRBV12-3 or TRBV12-4 and TRBJ2-1; tentatively, D is TRBD1 (6 bases). This CDR3 is 12 amino acids long. The V and J ends lost 10 bases and 8 bases respectively, with 15 bases between them. CDR3 DNA: TGTGCCACCTCCCAGGGGTGGTATGAGCAGTTCTTC. It is translated as CATSQGWYEQFF.